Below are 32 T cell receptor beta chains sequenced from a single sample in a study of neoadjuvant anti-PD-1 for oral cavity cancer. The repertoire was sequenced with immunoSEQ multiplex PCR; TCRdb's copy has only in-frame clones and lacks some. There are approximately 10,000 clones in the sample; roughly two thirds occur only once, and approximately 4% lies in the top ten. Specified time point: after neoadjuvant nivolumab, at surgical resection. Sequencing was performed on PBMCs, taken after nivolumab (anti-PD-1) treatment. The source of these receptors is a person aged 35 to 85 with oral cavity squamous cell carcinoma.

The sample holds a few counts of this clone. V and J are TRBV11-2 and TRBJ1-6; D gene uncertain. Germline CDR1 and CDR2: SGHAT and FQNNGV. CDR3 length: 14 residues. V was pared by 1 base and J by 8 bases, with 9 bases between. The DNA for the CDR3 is TGTGCCAGCAGCTTAGTGGGTACGGATTCACCCCTCCACTTT. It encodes CASSLVGTDSPLHF.

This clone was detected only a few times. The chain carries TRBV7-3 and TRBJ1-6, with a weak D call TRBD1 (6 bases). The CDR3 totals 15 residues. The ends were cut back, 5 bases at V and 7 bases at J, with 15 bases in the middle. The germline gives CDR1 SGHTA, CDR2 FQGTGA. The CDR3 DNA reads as TGTGCCAGCAGCCAAAGCACAGGGCTAAATTCACCCCTCCACTTT. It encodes CASSQSTGLNSPLHF.

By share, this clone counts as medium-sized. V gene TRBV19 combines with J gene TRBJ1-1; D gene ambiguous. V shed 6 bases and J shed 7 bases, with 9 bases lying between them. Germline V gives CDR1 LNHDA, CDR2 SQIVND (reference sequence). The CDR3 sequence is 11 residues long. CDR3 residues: CASSHISEAFF. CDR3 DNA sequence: TGTGCCAGTAGCCATATCAGTGAAGCTTTCTTT.

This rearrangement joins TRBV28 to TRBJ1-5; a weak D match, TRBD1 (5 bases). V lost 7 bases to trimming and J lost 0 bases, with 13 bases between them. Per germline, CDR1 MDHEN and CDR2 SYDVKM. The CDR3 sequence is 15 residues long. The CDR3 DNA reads TGTGCCAGCACGTTAGCAGGGAATAGCAATCAGCCCCAGCATTTT. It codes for CASTLAGNSNQPQHF.

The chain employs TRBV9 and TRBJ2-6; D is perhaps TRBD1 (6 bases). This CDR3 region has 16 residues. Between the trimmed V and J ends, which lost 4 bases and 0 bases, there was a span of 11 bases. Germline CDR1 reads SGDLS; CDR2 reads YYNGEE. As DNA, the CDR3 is TGTGCCAGCAGCAGAGGGGGTTACTCTGGGGCCAACGTCCTGACTTTC. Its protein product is CASSRGGYSGANVLTF.

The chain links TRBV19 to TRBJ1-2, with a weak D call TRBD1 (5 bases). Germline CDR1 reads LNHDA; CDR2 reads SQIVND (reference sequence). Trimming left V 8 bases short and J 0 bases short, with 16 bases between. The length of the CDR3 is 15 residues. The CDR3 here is CASHRDGGTNYGYTF. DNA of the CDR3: TGTGCCAGTCACCGGGACGGAGGGACTAACTATGGCTACACCTTC.

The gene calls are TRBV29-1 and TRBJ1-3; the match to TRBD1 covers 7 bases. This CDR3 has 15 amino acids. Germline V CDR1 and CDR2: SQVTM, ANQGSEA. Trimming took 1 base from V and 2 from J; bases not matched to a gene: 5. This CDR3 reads CSVEGQGGAGNTIYF. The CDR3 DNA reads TGCAGCGTTGAAGGGCAGGGGGGAGCTGGAAACACCATATATTTT. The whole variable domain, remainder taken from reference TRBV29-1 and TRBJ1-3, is SAVISQKPSRDICQRGTSLTIQCQVDSQVTMMFWYRQQPGQSLTLIATANQGSEATYESGFVIDKFPISRPNLTFSTLTVSNMSPEDSSIYLCSVEGQGGAGNTIYFGEGSWLTVV.

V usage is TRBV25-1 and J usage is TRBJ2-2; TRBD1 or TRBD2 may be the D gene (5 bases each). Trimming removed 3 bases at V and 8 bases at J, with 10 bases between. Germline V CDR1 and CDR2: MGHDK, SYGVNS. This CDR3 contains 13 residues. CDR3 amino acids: CASSERGAGELFF. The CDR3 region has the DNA TGTGCCAGCAGTGAGAGGGGCGCGGGGGAGCTGTTTTTT. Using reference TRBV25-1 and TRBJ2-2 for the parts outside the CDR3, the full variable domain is EADIYQTPRYLVIGTGKKITLECSQTMGHDKMYWYQQDPGMELHLIHYSYGVNSTEKGDLSSESTVSRIRTEHFPLTLESARPSHTSQYLCASSERGAGELFFGEGSRLTVL.

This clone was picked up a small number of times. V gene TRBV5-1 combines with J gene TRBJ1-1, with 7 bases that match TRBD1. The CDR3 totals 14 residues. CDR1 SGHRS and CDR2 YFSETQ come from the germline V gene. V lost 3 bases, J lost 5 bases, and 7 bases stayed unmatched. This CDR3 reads CASSSTGDRTEAFF. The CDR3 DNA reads TGCGCCAGCAGCTCTACAGGGGATCGGACTGAAGCTTTCTTT. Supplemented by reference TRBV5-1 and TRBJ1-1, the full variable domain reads KAGVTQTPRYLIKTRGQQVTLSCSPISGHRSVSWYQQTPGQGLQFLFEYFSETQRNKGNFPGRFSGRQFSNSRSEMNVSTLELGDSALYLCASSSTGDRTEAFFGQGTRLTVV.

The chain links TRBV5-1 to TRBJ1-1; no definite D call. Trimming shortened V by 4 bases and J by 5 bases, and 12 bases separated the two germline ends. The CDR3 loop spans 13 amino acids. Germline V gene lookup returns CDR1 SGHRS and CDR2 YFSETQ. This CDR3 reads CASSLRAETEAFF. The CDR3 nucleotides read TGCGCCAGCAGCCTTAGGGCCGAGACTGAAGCTTTCTTT.

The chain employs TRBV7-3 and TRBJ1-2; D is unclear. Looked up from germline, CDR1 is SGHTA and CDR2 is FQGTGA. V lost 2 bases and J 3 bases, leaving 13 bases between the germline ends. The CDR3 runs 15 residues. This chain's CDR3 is CASSLSGLRDYGYTF. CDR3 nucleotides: TGTGCCAGCAGCTTATCAGGTCTCCGCGACTATGGCTACACCTTC.

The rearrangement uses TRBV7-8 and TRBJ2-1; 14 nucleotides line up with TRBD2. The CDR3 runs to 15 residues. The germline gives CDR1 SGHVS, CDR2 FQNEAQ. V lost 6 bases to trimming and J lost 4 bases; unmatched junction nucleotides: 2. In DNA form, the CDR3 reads TGTGCCAGCAGGGGACTAGCGGGAGCATACAATGAGCAGTTCTTC. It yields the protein CASRGLAGAYNEQFF. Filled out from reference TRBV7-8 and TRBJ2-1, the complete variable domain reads GAGVSQSPRYKVAKRGQDVALRCDPISGHVSLFWYQQALGQGPEFLTYFQNEAQLDKSGLPSDRFFAERPEGSVSTLKIQRTQQEDSAVYLCASRGLAGAYNEQFFGPGTRLTVL.

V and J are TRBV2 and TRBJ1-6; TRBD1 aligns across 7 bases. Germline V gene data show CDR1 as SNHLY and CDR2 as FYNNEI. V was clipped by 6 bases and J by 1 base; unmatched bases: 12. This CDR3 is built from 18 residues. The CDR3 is CASSMGQGERSYNSPLHF. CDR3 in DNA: TGTGCCAGCAGCATGGGGCAGGGGGAGAGGTCCTATAATTCACCCCTCCACTTT.

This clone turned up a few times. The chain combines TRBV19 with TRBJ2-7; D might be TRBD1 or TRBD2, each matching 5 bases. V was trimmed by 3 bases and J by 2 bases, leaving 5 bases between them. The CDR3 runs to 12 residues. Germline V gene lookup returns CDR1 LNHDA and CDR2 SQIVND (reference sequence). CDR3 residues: CASSMGAYEQYF. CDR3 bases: TGTGCCAGTAGTATGGGGGCCTACGAGCAGTACTTC.

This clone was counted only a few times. CDR3 bases: TGCGCCAGCAGCGTCTACAGGGGCCCGAACACTGAAGCTTTCTTT. It yields the protein CASSVYRGPNTEAFF. The V gene is TRBV5-1, the J gene TRBJ1-1, with TRBD1 identical over 7 bases. The length of the CDR3 is 15 residues. Germline-derived CDR1 and CDR2 are SGHRS and YFSETQ. V trimming: 4 bases; J trimming: 1 base; junction bases outside the gene matches: 7.

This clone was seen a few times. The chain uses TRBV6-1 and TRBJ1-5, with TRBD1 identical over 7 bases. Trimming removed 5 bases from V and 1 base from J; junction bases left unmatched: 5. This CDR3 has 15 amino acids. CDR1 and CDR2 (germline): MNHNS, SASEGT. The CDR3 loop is CASSFDRASNQPQHF. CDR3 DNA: TGTGCCAGCAGTTTCGACAGGGCCAGCAATCAGCCCCAGCATTTT.

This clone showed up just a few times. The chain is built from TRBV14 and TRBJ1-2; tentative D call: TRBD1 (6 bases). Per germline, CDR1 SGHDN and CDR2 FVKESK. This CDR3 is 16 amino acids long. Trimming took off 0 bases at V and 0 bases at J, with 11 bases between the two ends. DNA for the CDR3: TGTGCCAGCAGCCAAGATAGCGGACAGACTAACTATGGCTACACCTTC. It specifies CASSQDSGQTNYGYTF.

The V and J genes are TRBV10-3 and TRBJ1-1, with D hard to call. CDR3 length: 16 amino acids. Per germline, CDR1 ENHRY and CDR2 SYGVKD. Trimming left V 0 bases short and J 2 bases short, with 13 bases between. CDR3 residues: CAISESGGAPNTEAFF. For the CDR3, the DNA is TGTGCCATCAGTGAGTCGGGCGGCGCCCCAAACACTGAAGCTTTCTTT.

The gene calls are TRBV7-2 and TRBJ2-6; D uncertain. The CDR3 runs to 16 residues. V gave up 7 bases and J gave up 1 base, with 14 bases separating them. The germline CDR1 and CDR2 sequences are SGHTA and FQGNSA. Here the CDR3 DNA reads TGTGCCAGCACCCTAGTGAGTGGGTCTGGGGCCAACGTCCTGACTTTC. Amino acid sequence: CASTLVSGSGANVLTF.

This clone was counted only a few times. This CDR3 reads CASSEDRGFQPQHF. The CDR3 DNA follows: TGTGCCAGCAGTGAGGACAGGGGGTTTCAGCCCCAGCATTTT. This chain uses TRBV27 with TRBJ1-5, with 10 bases fitting TRBD1. The junction had 4 bases not matched to a gene; V was cut back by 5 bases and J by 6 bases. The CDR3 runs 14 residues. CDR1 MNHEY and CDR2 SMNVEV come from the germline V gene (reference sequence).

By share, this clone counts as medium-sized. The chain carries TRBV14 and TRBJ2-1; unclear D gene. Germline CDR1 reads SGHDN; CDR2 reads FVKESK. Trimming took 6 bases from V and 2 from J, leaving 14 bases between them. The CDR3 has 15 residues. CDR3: CASSPFMLTYNEQFF. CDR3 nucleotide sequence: TGTGCCAGCAGTCCGTTTATGTTGACCTACAATGAGCAGTTCTTC.

CDR3 nucleotides: TGTGCCAGCAGTTTGGGGGGAGGCGGGGCCAACGTCCTGACTTTC. Protein product: CASSLGGGGANVLTF. The chain uses TRBV28 and TRBJ2-6; possible D gene TRBD2, 6 bases. Germline lookup yields CDR1 MDHEN and CDR2 SYDVKM. V was shortened by 3 bases and J by 4 bases, with 10 bases between the two germline ends. The CDR3 sequence is 15 residues long.

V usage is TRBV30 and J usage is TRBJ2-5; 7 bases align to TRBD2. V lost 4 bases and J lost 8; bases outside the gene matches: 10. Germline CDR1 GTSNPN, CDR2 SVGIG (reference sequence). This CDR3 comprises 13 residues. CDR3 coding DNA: TGTGCCTGGAACGCGGGGGTTCAAGGAACCCAGTACTTC. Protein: CAWNAGVQGTQYF.

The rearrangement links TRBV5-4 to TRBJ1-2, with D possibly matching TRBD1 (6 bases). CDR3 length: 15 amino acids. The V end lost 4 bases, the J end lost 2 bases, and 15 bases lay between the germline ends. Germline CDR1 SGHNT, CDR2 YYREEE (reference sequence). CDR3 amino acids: CASSQVRGGNYGYTF. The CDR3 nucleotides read TGTGCCAGCAGCCAAGTGCGGGGGGGCAACTATGGCTACACCTTC.

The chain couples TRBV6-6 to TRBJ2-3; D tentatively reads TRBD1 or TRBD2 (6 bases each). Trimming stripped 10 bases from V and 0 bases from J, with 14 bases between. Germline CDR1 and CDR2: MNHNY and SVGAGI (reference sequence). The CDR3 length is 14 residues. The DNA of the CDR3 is TGTGCCACCCGATCGGGGGCTAGCACAGATACGCAGTATTTT. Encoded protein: CATRSGASTDTQYF.

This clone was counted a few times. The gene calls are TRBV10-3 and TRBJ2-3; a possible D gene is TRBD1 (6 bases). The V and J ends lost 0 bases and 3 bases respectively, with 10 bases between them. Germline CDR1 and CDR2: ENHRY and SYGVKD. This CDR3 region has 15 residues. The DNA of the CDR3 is TGTGCCATCAGTGAGTCCGGCAGGGGAACAGATACGCAGTATTTT. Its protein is CAISESGRGTDTQYF.

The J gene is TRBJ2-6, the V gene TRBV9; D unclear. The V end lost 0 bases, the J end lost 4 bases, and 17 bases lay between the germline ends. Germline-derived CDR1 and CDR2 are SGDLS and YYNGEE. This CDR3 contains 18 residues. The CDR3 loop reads CASSVEGSVSSGANVLTF. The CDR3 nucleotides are TGTGCCAGCAGCGTAGAAGGCTCAGTCTCCTCCGGGGCCAACGTCCTGACTTTC.

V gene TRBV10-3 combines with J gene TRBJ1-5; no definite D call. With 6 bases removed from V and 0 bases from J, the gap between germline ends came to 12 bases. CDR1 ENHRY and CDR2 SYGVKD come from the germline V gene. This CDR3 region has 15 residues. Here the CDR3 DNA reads TGTGCCATCAGGAAGGGTGGGAATAGCAATCAGCCCCAGCATTTT. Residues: CAIRKGGNSNQPQHF.

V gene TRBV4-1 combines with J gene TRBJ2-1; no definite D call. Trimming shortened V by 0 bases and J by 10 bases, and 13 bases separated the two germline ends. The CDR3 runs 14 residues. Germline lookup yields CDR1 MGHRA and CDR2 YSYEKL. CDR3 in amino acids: CASSQDTTLREQFF. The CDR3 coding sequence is TGCGCCAGCAGCCAAGATACGACTTTGAGGGAGCAGTTCTTC.

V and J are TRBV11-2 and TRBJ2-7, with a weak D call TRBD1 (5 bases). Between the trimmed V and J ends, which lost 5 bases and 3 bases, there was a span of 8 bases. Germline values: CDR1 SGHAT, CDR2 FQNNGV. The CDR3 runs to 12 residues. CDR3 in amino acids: CASSLDSYEQYF. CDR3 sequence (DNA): TGTGCCAGCAGCCTCGACAGCTACGAGCAGTACTTC.

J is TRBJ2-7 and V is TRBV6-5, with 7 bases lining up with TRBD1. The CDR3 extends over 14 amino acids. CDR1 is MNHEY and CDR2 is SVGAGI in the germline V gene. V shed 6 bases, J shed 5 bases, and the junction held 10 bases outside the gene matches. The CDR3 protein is CASRRDRASHEQYF. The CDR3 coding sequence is TGTGCCAGCAGACGCGACAGGGCCTCACACGAGCAGTACTTC.

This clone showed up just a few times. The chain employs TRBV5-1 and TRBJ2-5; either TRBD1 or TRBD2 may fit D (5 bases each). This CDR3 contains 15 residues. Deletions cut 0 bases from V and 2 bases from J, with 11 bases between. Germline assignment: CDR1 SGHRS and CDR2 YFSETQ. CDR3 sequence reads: CASSLAVGEQETQYF. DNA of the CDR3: TGCGCCAGCAGCTTGGCCGTGGGGGAGCAAGAGACCCAGTACTTC.